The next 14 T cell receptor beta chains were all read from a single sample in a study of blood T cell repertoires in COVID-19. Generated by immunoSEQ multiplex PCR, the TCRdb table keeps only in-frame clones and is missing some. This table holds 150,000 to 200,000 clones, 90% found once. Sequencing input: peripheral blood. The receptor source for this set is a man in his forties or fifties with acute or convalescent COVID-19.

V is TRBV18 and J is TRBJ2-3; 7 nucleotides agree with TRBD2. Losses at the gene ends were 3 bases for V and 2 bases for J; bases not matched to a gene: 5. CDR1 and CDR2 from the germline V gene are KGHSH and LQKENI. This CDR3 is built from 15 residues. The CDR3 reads CASSPRAGVTDTQYF. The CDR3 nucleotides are TGTGCCAGCTCACCCCGGGCGGGGGTCACAGATACGCAGTATTTT.

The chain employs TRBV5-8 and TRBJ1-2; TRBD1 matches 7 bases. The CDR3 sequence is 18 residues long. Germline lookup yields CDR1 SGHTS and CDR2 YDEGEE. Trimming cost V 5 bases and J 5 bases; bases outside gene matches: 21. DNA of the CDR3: TGTGCCAGCAGGGGGCCCACGATGACAGGGCCGCAGGGGTATGGCTACACCTTC. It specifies CASRGPTMTGPQGYGYTF.

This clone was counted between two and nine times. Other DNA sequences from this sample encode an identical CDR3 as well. The CDR3 loop is CASSLVGGQGTGELFF. The CDR3 region has the DNA TGCGCCAGCAGCTTGGTCGGGGGACAGGGGACCGGGGAGCTGTTTTTT. The chain recombines TRBV5-1 with TRBJ2-2; 10 nucleotides line up with TRBD1. Unmatched junction bases numbered 4, after V lost 0 bases and J lost 5 bases. From germline, CDR1 is SGHRS and CDR2 YFSETQ. The CDR3 extends over 16 amino acids.

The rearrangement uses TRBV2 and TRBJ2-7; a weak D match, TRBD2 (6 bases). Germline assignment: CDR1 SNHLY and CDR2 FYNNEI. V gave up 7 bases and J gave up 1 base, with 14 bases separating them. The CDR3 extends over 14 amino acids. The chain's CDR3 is CASTAGSRSYEQYF. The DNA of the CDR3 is TGTGCCAGCACCGCGGGAAGTAGATCCTACGAGCAGTACTTC.

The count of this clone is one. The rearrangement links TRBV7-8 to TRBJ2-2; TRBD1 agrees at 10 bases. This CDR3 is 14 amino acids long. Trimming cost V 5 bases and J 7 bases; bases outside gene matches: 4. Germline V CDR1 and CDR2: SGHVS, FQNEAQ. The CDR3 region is CASSRGQGVGELFF. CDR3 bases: TGTGCCAGCAGCCGAGGACAGGGGGTCGGGGAGCTGTTTTTT.

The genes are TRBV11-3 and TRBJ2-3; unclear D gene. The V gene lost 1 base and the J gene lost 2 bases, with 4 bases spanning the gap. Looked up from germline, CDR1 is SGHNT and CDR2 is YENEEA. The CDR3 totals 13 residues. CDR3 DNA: TGTGCCAGCAGCTTAGCCCACACAGATACGCAGTATTTT. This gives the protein CASSLAHTDTQYF.

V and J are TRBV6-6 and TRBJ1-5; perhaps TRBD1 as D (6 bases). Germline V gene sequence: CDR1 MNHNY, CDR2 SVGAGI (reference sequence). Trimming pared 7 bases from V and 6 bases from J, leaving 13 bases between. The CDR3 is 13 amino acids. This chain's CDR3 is CASKGGGGQPQHF. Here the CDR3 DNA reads TGTGCCAGCAAAGGTGGGGGCGGTCAGCCCCAGCATTTT.

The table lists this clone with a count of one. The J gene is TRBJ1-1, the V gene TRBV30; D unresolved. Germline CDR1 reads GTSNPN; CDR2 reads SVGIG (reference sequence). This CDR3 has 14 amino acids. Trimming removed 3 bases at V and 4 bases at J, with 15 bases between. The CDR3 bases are TGTGCCTGGAGACTGGTGCAGGAGGCCACTGAAGCTTTCTTT. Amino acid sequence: CAWRLVQEATEAFF.

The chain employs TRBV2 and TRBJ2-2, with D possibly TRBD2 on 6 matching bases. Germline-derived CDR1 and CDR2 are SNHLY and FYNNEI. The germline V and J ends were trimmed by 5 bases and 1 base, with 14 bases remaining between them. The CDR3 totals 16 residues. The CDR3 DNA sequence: TGTGCCAGCAGTCCCTCCGGGACTCGGAACACCGGGGAGCTGTTTTTT. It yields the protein CASSPSGTRNTGELFF. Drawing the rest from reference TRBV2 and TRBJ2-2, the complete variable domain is EPEVTQTPSHQVTQMGQEVILRCVPISNHLYFYWYRQILGQKVEFLVSFYNNEISEKSEIFDDQFSVERPDGSNFTLKIRSTKLEDSAMYFCASSPSGTRNTGELFFGEGSRLTVL.

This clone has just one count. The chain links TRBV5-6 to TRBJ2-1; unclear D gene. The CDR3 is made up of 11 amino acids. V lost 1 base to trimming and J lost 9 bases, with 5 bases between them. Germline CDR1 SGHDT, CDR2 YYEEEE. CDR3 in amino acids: CASSLLSEQFF. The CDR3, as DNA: TGTGCCAGCAGCTTGCTCTCTGAGCAGTTCTTC.

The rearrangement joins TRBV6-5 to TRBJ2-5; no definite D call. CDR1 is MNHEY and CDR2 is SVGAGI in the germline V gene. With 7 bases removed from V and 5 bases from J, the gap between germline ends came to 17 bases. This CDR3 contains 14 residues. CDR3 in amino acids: CASTPFGSWETQYF. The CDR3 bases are TGTGCCAGCACACCATTCGGTTCTTGGGAGACCCAGTACTTC.

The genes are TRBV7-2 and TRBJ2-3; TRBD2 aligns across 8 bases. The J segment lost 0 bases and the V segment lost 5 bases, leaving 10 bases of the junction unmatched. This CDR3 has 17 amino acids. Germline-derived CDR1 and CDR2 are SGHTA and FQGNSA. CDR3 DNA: TGTGCCAGCAGCCTGAGAGGGCCTAGCGGGAGCACAGATACGCAGTATTTT. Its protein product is CASSLRGPSGSTDTQYF. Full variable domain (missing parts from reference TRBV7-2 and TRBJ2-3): GAGVSQSPSNKVTEKGKDVELRCDPISGHTALYWYRQSLGQGLEFLIYFQGNSAPDKSGLPSDRFSAERTGGSVSTLTIQRTQQEDSAVYLCASSLRGPSGSTDTQYFGPGTRLTVL.

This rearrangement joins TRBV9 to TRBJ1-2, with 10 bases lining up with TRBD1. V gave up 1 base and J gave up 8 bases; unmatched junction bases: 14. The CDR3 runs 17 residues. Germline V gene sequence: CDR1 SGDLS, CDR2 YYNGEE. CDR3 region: CASSVRQGADWSPGYTF. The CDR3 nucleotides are TGTGCCAGCAGCGTACGACAGGGGGCGGACTGGTCCCCGGGCTACACCTTC. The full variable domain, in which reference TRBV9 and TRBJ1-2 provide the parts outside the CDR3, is DSGVTQTPKHLITATGQRVTLRCSPRSGDLSVYWYQQSLDQGLQFLIQYYNGEERAKGNILERFSAQQFPDLHSELNLSSLELGDSALYFCASSVRQGADWSPGYTFGSGTRLTVV.

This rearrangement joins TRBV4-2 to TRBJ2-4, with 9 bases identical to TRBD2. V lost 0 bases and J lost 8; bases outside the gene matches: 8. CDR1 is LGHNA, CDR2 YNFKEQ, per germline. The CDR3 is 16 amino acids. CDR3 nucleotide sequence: TGTGCCAGCAGCCAAGAGGGCGGGGGGGCCCTCCACATTCAGTACTTC. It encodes CASSQEGGGALHIQYF.